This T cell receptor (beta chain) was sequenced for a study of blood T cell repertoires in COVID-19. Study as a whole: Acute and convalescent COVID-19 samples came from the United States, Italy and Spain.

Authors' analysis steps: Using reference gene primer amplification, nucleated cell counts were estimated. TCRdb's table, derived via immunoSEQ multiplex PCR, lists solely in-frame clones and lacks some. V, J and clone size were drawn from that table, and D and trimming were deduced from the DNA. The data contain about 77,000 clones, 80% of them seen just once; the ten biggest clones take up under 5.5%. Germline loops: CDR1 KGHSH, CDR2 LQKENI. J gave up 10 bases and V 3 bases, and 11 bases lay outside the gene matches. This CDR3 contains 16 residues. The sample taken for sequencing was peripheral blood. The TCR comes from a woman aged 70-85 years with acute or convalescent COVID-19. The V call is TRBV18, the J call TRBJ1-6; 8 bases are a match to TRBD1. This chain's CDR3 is CASSPGQGSRNSPLHF. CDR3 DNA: TGTGCCAGCTCACCCGGACAGGGTTCGAGAAACTCACCCCTCCACTTT.